A single sample is the source of the 32 T cell receptor beta chains below, sequenced in a study of cytomegalovirus exposure and HLA in healthy donors. PCR primers comprised 60 Vbeta and 13 Jbeta primers. Libraries were prepared by immunoSEQ multiplex PCR; TCRdb keeps only in-frame clonotypes and omits some of them. The sample carries some 120,000 clones, about 80% recorded once. Sequenced sample: PBMCs. These receptors came from a man aged 35 to 55 in good health and CMV-seronegative.

The CDR3: CASNRDISNQPQHF. The CDR3 DNA is TGTGCCAGTAACAGGGATATTAGCAATCAGCCCCAGCATTTT. This chain links TRBV28 with TRBJ1-5; perhaps TRBD1 as D (6 bases). Germline CDR1 and CDR2: MDHEN and SYDVKM. Trimming shortened V by 9 bases and J by 0 bases, and 12 bases separated the two germline ends. This CDR3 contains 14 residues.

A remark on this clone: An end of the junction differs from the germline gene, which may be a read error. This chain links TRBV9 with TRBJ2-6, with a tentative D call TRBD1 (5 bases). The CDR3 covers 13 residues. Germline-derived CDR1 and CDR2 are SGDLS and YYNGEE. The CDR3, as DNA: TGTGCCAGCGGTGAGACTGGGGCCAACGGCCTGACTTTC. Translation: CASGETGANGLTF.

This clone was found once. The chain is built from TRBV5-1 and TRBJ2-7; 12 nucleotides agree with TRBD2. The germline V gene encodes CDR1 SGHRS and CDR2 YFSETQ. The CDR3 covers 18 residues. J gave up 0 bases and V 4 bases, and 11 bases lay outside the gene matches. The CDR3 DNA is TGCGCCAGCAGCCCCGGGACTAGCGGGTCAAGCAGCTCCTACGAGCAGTACTTC. The encoded protein is CASSPGTSGSSSSYEQYF.

In its sample, this clone was seen a few times. As DNA, the CDR3 is TGTGCCAGCATCCGACTAGCGTCATACAATGAGCAGTTCTTC. It encodes CASIRLASYNEQFF. This chain links TRBV5-6 with TRBJ2-1; TRBD2 matches 8 bases. The CDR3 consists of 14 residues. J was trimmed by 4 bases and V by 6 bases; bases with no gene match: 6. The germline gives CDR1 SGHDT, CDR2 YYEEEE.

The gene calls are TRBV6-4 and TRBJ2-1; TRBD1 might be the D (5 bases). The CDR3 spans 15 residues. The V and J ends lost 8 bases and 5 bases respectively, with 19 bases between them. Per the germline V gene, CDR1 is MRHNA and CDR2 is SNTAGT. The CDR3 bases are TGTGCCAGCGCCTCCCTCCCCGACAGCAACAATGAGCAGTTCTTC. It yields the protein CASASLPDSNNEQFF.

The chain is built from TRBV14 and TRBJ2-1, with 9 nucleotides matching TRBD1. Germline CDR1 reads SGHDN; CDR2 reads FVKESK. This CDR3 has 16 residues. The V segment lost 1 base and the J segment 6 bases; nucleotides outside the gene matches: 7. The CDR3: CASSQGSGTGRNEQFF. CDR3 nucleotides: TGTGCCAGCAGCCAAGGTTCCGGGACAGGGCGCAATGAGCAGTTCTTC.

This clone was recorded once. This rearrangement joins TRBV18 to TRBJ2-3; D might be TRBD2 (7 bases). The CDR3 totals 17 residues. V dropped 2 bases and J dropped 0 bases, with 15 bases sitting between them. Germline loops: CDR1 KGHSH, CDR2 LQKENI. The CDR3 sequence is CASSPFRGADSTDTQYF. The CDR3 DNA reads TGTGCCAGCTCACCATTTCGGGGGGCTGATAGCACAGATACGCAGTATTTT. Using reference TRBV18 and TRBJ2-3 for the parts outside the CDR3, the full variable domain is NAGVMQNPRHLVRRRGQEARLRCSPMKGHSHVYWYRQLPEEGLKFMVYLQKENIIDESGMPKERFSAEFPKEGPSILRIQQVVRGDSAAYFCASSPFRGADSTDTQYFGPGTRLTVL.

The rearrangement links TRBV28 to TRBJ1-4, with D hard to call. The V end was cut by 8 bases, the J end by 4 bases, with 8 bases between. Germline values: CDR1 MDHEN, CDR2 SYDVKM. The CDR3 totals 12 residues. The CDR3 spells CASGEVNEKLFF. The CDR3 nucleotides are TGTGCCAGCGGGGAGGTTAATGAAAAACTGTTTTTT.

This clone was recorded a few times. The rearrangement uses TRBV7-9 and TRBJ2-7, with 9 bases fitting TRBD1. Per germline, CDR1 SEHNR and CDR2 FQNEAQ (reference sequence). The CDR3 contains 14 residues. V gave up 11 bases and J gave up 4 bases; unmatched junction bases: 12. The CDR3 here is CAVDRDRELYEQYF. In DNA form, the CDR3 reads TGTGCCGTCGACAGGGACAGGGAATTGTACGAGCAGTACTTC.

The chain recombines TRBV6-6 with TRBJ1-1; tentative D call: TRBD1 (6 bases). The ends were cut back, 6 bases at V and 2 bases at J, with 16 bases in the middle. CDR1 is MNHNY, CDR2 SVGAGI, per germline (reference sequence). This CDR3 spans 15 amino acids. The CDR3: CASRTQGYPNTEAFF. The CDR3 nucleotides are TGTGCCAGCAGGACTCAGGGGTACCCCAACACTGAAGCTTTCTTT.

This clone was counted between two and nine times. This chain connects TRBV5-1 to TRBJ2-7; 9 bases agree with TRBD1. V shed 2 bases, J shed 5 bases, and the junction held 2 bases outside the gene matches. Germline-derived CDR1 and CDR2 are SGHRS and YFSETQ. The length of the CDR3 is 13 residues. The CDR3 sequence: CASSFGTGNEQYF. The CDR3 DNA follows: TGCGCCAGCAGCTTTGGGACAGGGAACGAGCAGTACTTC.

In nucleotides, the CDR3 is TGTGCCAGCAGCTCAAACGGACAGGGGGCGCCCAAAAACATTCAGTACTTC. This translates into CASSSNGQGAPKNIQYF. The chain is built from TRBV5-4 and TRBJ2-4, with 11 bases that match TRBD1. The ends lost 3 bases at V and 2 bases at J; junction bases unmatched: 7. The germline V gene has CDR1 SGHNT and CDR2 YYREEE (reference sequence). This CDR3 has 17 amino acids.

The rearrangement links TRBV5-5 to TRBJ1-2; D unresolved. V lost 4 bases and J lost 5, with 12 bases in between. Germline V gene data show CDR1 as SGHKS and CDR2 as YYEKEE (reference sequence). The CDR3 sequence is 13 residues long. The CDR3 coding sequence is TGTGCCAGCAGCGCCGAACTCCGATATGGCTACACCTTC. Protein sequence: CASSAELRYGYTF. The full variable domain, completed using reference TRBV5-5 and TRBJ1-2, is DAGVTQSPTHLIKTRGQQVTLRCSPISGHKSVSWYQQVLGQGPQFIFQYYEKEERGRGNFPDRFSARQFPNYSSELNVNALLLGDSALYLCASSAELRYGYTFGSGTRLTVV.

This clone appeared a single time. V is TRBV7-2 and J is TRBJ2-7, with D unresolved. Between the trimmed V and J ends, which lost 5 bases and 3 bases, there was a span of 17 bases. Germline values: CDR1 SGHTA, CDR2 FQGNSA. The CDR3 is 15 amino acids. CDR3 in DNA: TGTGCCAGCAGCCCCGATCCTCTCCTCAGCTACGAGCAGTACTTC. Translating it yields CASSPDPLLSYEQYF. Looking up the rest from reference TRBV7-2 and TRBJ2-7 gives the full variable domain: GAGVSQSPSNKVTEKGKDVELRCDPISGHTALYWYRQSLGQGLEFLIYFQGNSAPDKSGLPSDRFSAERTGGSVSTLTIQRTQQEDSAVYLCASSPDPLLSYEQYFGPGTRLTVT.

This clone was detected only a few times. The rearrangement uses TRBV18 and TRBJ2-3; 9 positions match TRBD1. Germline V gene sequence: CDR1 KGHSH, CDR2 LQKENI. This CDR3 contains 15 residues. The trim removed 3 bases at V and 6 bases at J, leaving 7 bases unmatched. In DNA form, the CDR3 reads TGTGCCAGCTCACCGCCGGGACAGGGCCCCGATACGCAGTATTTT. Translated: CASSPPGQGPDTQYF.

The genes are TRBV5-4 and TRBJ1-1; the D gene is possibly TRBD1 (6 bases). Trimming stripped 0 bases from V and 7 bases from J, with 13 bases between. Germline assignment: CDR1 SGHNT and CDR2 YYREEE (reference sequence). There are 14 residues in the CDR3. The CDR3 sequence: CASSLAALGHEAFF. The CDR3 DNA reads TGTGCCAGCAGCTTGGCCGCATTGGGACATGAAGCTTTCTTT.

The chain combines TRBV6-1 with TRBJ1-1; 8 bases are shared with TRBD1. The CDR3 is 13 residues long. Per the germline V gene, CDR1 is MNHNS and CDR2 is SASEGT. V dropped 9 bases and J dropped 0; count of bases not matched to a gene: 3. The CDR3 loop reads CASWDRLNTEAFF. CDR3 DNA sequence: TGTGCCAGTTGGGACAGGCTGAACACTGAAGCTTTCTTT.

The chain uses TRBV7-2 and TRBJ1-5, with D possibly TRBD1 on 5 matching bases. Trimming left V 2 bases short and J 6 bases short, with 14 bases between. Germline CDR1 SGHTA, CDR2 FQGNSA. This CDR3 has 15 residues. The CDR3 coding sequence is TGTGCCAGCAGCTTACTGCCAGGGTCGGGTCAGCCCCAGCATTTT. It yields the protein CASSLLPGSGQPQHF.

The rearrangement joins TRBV4-3 to TRBJ2-3; 8 bases are a match to TRBD2. V gave up 0 bases and J gave up 1 base; unmatched junction bases: 6. Per germline, CDR1 LGHNA and CDR2 YSLEER. CDR3 length: 17 amino acids. The chain's CDR3 is CASSQEAAGDRTDTQYF. The CDR3 DNA follows: TGCGCCAGCAGCCAAGAGGCAGCGGGGGACCGCACAGATACGCAGTATTTT.

As regards this clone: The junction differs from germline at one of its ends, possibly a read error. The chain links TRBV7-9 to TRBJ2-7, with D perhaps TRBD1 (6 bases). Germline CDR1 and CDR2: SEHNR and FQNEAQ (reference sequence). The CDR3 length is 16 residues. The CDR3 coding sequence is TGTTCCAGCACGGTTGTTGGGGGCTCCAGCTCCTACGAGCAGTACTTC. Residues: CSSTVVGGSSSYEQYF. Using reference TRBV7-9 and TRBJ2-7 for the parts outside the CDR3, the full variable domain is DTGVSQNPRHKITKRGQNVTFRCDPISEHNRLYWYRQTLGQGPEFLTYFQNEAQLEKSRLLSDRFSAERPKGSFSTLEIQRTEQGDSAMYLCSSTVVGGSSSYEQYFGPGTRLTVT.

The rearrangement links TRBV5-1 to TRBJ1-1; 8 nucleotides agree with TRBD1. Germline CDR1 SGHRS, CDR2 YFSETQ. V lost 0 bases to trimming and J lost 6 bases; unmatched junction nucleotides: 7. CDR3 length: 15 residues. The CDR3 spells CASSLEQGGNAEAFF. CDR3 sequence (DNA): TGCGCCAGCAGCTTGGAACAGGGGGGAAACGCTGAAGCTTTCTTT. Full variable domain (missing parts from reference TRBV5-1 and TRBJ1-1): KAGVTQTPRYLIKTRGQQVTLSCSPISGHRSVSWYQQTPGQGLQFLFEYFSETQRNKGNFPGRFSGRQFSNSRSEMNVSTLELGDSALYLCASSLEQGGNAEAFFGQGTRLTVV.

V usage is TRBV19 and J usage is TRBJ2-7, with D possibly matching TRBD1 (5 bases). With 5 bases removed from V and 3 bases from J, the gap between germline ends came to 14 bases. CDR3 length: 14 residues. Looked up from germline, CDR1 is LNHDA and CDR2 is SQIVND (reference sequence). The CDR3 coding sequence is TGTGCCAGTAGTGGACATGGACAAGACTACGAGCAGTACTTC. Its protein is CASSGHGQDYEQYF.

This clone was picked up one time. This chain uses TRBV2 with TRBJ1-5; D gene uncertain. The CDR3 contains 12 residues. V was trimmed by 8 bases and J by 4 bases, leaving 9 bases between them. The V gene's germline CDR1 is SNHLY and CDR2 FYNNEI. CDR3 protein: CASAASNQPQHF. The DNA for the CDR3 is TGTGCCAGCGCGGCCAGTAATCAGCCCCAGCATTTT.

The chain combines TRBV7-2 with TRBJ2-5, with 7 positions matching TRBD2. CDR1 is SGHTA and CDR2 is FQGNSA in the germline V gene. With V trimmed by 2 bases and J by 4 bases, 13 bases remained unmatched. This CDR3 spans 17 amino acids. As DNA, the CDR3 is TGTGCCAGCAGCTTAATGTGGGGCCTAGCGGTTGGAGAGACCCAGTACTTC. Amino acids: CASSLMWGLAVGETQYF.

J is TRBJ2-1 and V is TRBV5-8, with 10 bases matching TRBD1. The germline gives CDR1 SGHTS, CDR2 YDEGEE. Unmatched junction bases numbered 4, after V lost 3 bases and J lost 7 bases. The CDR3 length is 14 residues. In DNA form, the CDR3 reads TGTGCCAGCAGCTGGGACAGGGGATCTAATGAGCAGTTCTTC. Protein product: CASSWDRGSNEQFF.

The chain links TRBV27 to TRBJ2-7; D not certain. The CDR3 length is 13 residues. Trimming left V 1 base short and J 3 bases short, with 7 bases between. CDR1 and CDR2 from the germline V gene are MNHEY and SMNVEV (reference sequence). The CDR3 reads CASSLWAGYEQYF. CDR3 nucleotide sequence: TGTGCCAGCAGTTTATGGGCCGGCTACGAGCAGTACTTC.

The V and J genes are TRBV7-2 and TRBJ2-1; D possibly corresponds to TRBD1 (9 bases). Germline loops: CDR1 SGHTA, CDR2 FQGNSA. This CDR3 is 15 amino acids long. V was shortened by 7 bases and J by 6 bases, with 19 bases between the two germline ends. CDR3 protein: CASTRGGQGGNEQFF. The CDR3 DNA reads as TGTGCCAGCACCCGGGGGGGACAGGGTGGCAATGAGCAGTTCTTC. Together with reference TRBV7-2 and TRBJ2-1, the CDR3 gives the full variable domain: GAGVSQSPSNKVTEKGKDVELRCDPISGHTALYWYRQSLGQGLEFLIYFQGNSAPDKSGLPSDRFSAERTGGSVSTLTIQRTQQEDSAVYLCASTRGGQGGNEQFFGPGTRLTVL.

This clone occurred a few times. V gene TRBV6-1 combines with J gene TRBJ2-1; no definite D call. This CDR3 comprises 15 residues. V lost 0 bases to trimming and J lost 6 bases, with 12 bases between them. Germline CDR1 is MNHNS and CDR2 is SASEGT. The CDR3 bases are TGTGCCAGCAGTGAAGCATGGGCAGGCATCAATGAGCAGTTCTTC. Translation gives CASSEAWAGINEQFF.

The V gene is TRBV30, the J gene TRBJ1-1, with D possibly matching TRBD1 (5 bases). Germline V lookup: CDR1 GTSNPN, CDR2 SVGIG (reference sequence). The CDR3 runs to 13 residues. With 1 base removed from V and 5 bases from J, the gap between germline ends came to 11 bases. The CDR3 sequence is CAWSAQGGTEAFF. DNA of the CDR3: TGTGCCTGGAGTGCTCAGGGAGGGACTGAAGCTTTCTTT.

This chain joins TRBV27 and TRBJ2-7; 9 bases fit TRBD2. V shed 5 bases and J 0 bases; nucleotides not matched to a gene: 5. The CDR3 length is 15 residues. Germline values: CDR1 MNHEY, CDR2 SMNVEV (reference sequence). CDR3 in DNA: TGTGCCAGCAGTCTAAGCGGGGGGTTCTCCTACGAGCAGTACTTC. Its protein is CASSLSGGFSYEQYF.

The V gene is TRBV11-2, the J gene TRBJ2-3; 9 bases map to TRBD2. The V gene's germline CDR1 is SGHAT and CDR2 FQNNGV. V was pared by 2 bases and J by 2 bases, with 8 bases of the junction left unmatched. This CDR3 has 17 amino acids. This CDR3 is CASSLPGGGVFTDTQYF. As DNA, the CDR3 is TGTGCCAGCAGCTTACCCGGCGGGGGGGTTTTCACAGATACGCAGTATTTT.

The rearrangement uses TRBV7-2 and TRBJ1-2; 9 nucleotides align to TRBD1. With 5 bases clipped from V and 2 bases from J, the junction kept 6 bases outside the gene matches. The germline V gene encodes CDR1 SGHTA and CDR2 FQGNSA. This CDR3 contains 15 residues. CDR3 amino acids: CASSVRQGGNYGYTF. The CDR3 DNA reads TGTGCCAGCAGCGTAAGACAGGGGGGAAACTATGGCTACACCTTC.